Presented here are 2 T cell receptor beta chains from one specimen sequenced in a study of blood T cell repertoires in COVID-19. TCRdb's table, derived via immunoSEQ multiplex PCR, lists solely in-frame clones and lacks some. The table includes some 30,000 clones, almost 90% detected once. The sample comprised peripheral blood. The receptors here all came from a human donor with active COVID-19. The donor label of this sample is uncertain.

This chain joins TRBV19 and TRBJ1-1; D is uncertain. This CDR3 spans 15 amino acids. V was clipped by 5 bases and J by 4 bases, with 17 bases between them. Germline V gene lookup returns CDR1 LNHDA and CDR2 SQIVND (reference sequence). The CDR3 sequence: CASSPRAQSITEAFF. DNA for the CDR3: TGTGCCAGTAGTCCGCGGGCGCAGTCAATCACTGAAGCTTTCTTT.

The chain has TRBV19 and TRBJ1-2; D possibly corresponds to TRBD1 (6 bases). V was clipped by 3 bases and J by 2 bases, with 13 bases between them. CDR1 and CDR2 from the germline V gene are LNHDA and SQIVND (reference sequence). This CDR3 comprises 15 residues. DNA of the CDR3: TGTGCCAGTAGTATCCTGGACAGAGAAAACTATGGCTACACCTTC. It codes for CASSILDRENYGYTF.